The 7 T cell receptor beta chains given below trace back to one sample, sequenced in a study of OX40 agonist ivuxolimab in advanced cancers. Clones were sequenced by immunoSEQ multiplex PCR, and TCRdb holds only the in-frame ones, with some missing. The sample carries 25,000 to 30,000 clones, about 81% recorded once. The sample here was CD4+ or CD8+ T cells sorted from blood, taken in a trial of the OX40 agonist ivuxolimab. These receptors all come from an adult with an advanced solid tumor such as melanoma, head and neck, liver or kidney cancer.

The gene calls are TRBV28 and TRBJ2-5, with TRBD2 matching 10 bases. CDR3 length: 18 amino acids. The V gene end was trimmed by 8 bases and the J gene end by 4 bases; junction bases not matched to a gene: 19. CDR1 and CDR2 (germline): MDHEN, SYDVKM. Written as DNA, the CDR3 is TGTGCCAGCTTCAGAGAGGTAGCGGGGGGCCGGGGACGAGAGACCCAGTACTTC. Translated, it gives CASFREVAGGRGRETQYF.

The chain carries TRBV28 and TRBJ2-1; 11 bases are shared with TRBD2. The CDR3 loop spans 15 amino acids. V lost 7 bases to trimming and J lost 3 bases; unmatched junction nucleotides: 5. Per the germline V gene, CDR1 is MDHEN and CDR2 is SYDVKM. The CDR3 sequence is CASTPGTSGYNEQFF. The CDR3 bases are TGTGCCAGCACACCCGGGACTAGCGGCTACAATGAGCAGTTCTTC.

CDR3 sequence: CASRSGIVGEQYF. DNA of the CDR3: TGTGCCAGTAGATCAGGGATTGTCGGGGAGCAGTACTTC. The chain is built from TRBV19 and TRBJ2-7; weak D call: TRBD1 (5 bases). Per the germline V gene, CDR1 is LNHDA and CDR2 is SQIVND (reference sequence). This CDR3 contains 13 residues. The ends were cut back, 6 bases at V and 7 bases at J, with 16 bases in the middle.

The CDR3 DNA reads as TGCGCCAGCAGCCAAAGAGGGGGATGGAACACTGAAGCTTTCTTT. This encodes CASSQRGGWNTEAFF. The chain uses TRBV4-1 and TRBJ1-1, with D maybe TRBD1 (6 bases). This CDR3 has 15 residues. Germline lookup yields CDR1 MGHRA and CDR2 YSYEKL. Deletions cut 2 bases from V and 1 base from J, with 11 bases between.

This clone was detected once. The DNA of the CDR3 is TGTGCCTGGAGTGTATTAGGGATCTCCTACGAGCAGTACTTC. Its translation: CAWSVLGISYEQYF. The chain recombines TRBV30 with TRBJ2-7, with D uncertain. This CDR3 contains 14 residues. Germline V lookup: CDR1 GTSNPN, CDR2 SVGIG (reference sequence). Trimming took off 0 bases at V and 0 bases at J, with 9 bases between the two ends. The full variable domain, with the rest looked up from reference TRBV30 and TRBJ2-7, is SQTIHQWPATLVQPVGSPLSLECTVEGTSNPNLYWYRQAAGRGLQLLFYSVGIGQISSEVPQNLSASRPQDRQFILSSKKLLLSDSGFYLCAWSVLGISYEQYFGPGTRLTVT.

By frequency in the sample, this clone is large. CDR3 residues: CASSLSDTGWGGANVLTF. CDR3 bases: TGTGCCAGCAGTTTATCCGACACGGGCTGGGGTGGGGCCAACGTCCTGACTTTC. The chain is built from TRBV27 and TRBJ2-6; D not certain. Germline CDR1 MNHEY, CDR2 SMNVEV (reference sequence). The CDR3 has 18 residues. V dropped 0 bases and J dropped 3 bases, with 15 bases sitting between them.

The chain recombines TRBV6-5 with TRBJ2-6, with D maybe TRBD2 (5 bases). Looked up from germline, CDR1 is MNHEY and CDR2 is SVGAGI. The CDR3 sequence is 13 residues long. Trimming took off 8 bases at V and 0 bases at J, with 5 bases between the two ends. The CDR3 nucleotides are TGTGCCAGCGGGAGCTCTGGGGCCAACGTCCTGACTTTC. Translating gives CASGSSGANVLTF.